The rows below give T cell receptor beta chains drawn from one sample of a study of shared clonotypes between healthy human individuals. Data came from immunoSEQ multiplex PCR; TCRdb stores just in-frame clones and leaves some out. The sample has roughly 500,000 clones, around 96% seen once. The sample was naive CD4+ T cells sorted from blood. The receptors here all came from a young woman in good health. Both conserved end residues are part of each CDR3. A D gene is named only where the DNA matches it firmly. The listing skips clone size in some rows; elsewhere it reads once, few, many or a size class.

J: TRBJ1-5; size: once; V: TRBV6-1; D: .; CDR3: CASNSRQVDQPQHF; DNA: TGTGCCAGCAATTCCCGGCAGGTAGATCAGCCCCAGCATTTT
J: TRBJ2-7; size: .; V: TRBV7-9; D: TRBD2; CDR3: CASSSPASGGTYEQYF; DNA: TGTGCCAGCAGCTCCCCCGCAAGCGGGGGGACCTACGAGCAGTACTTC
J: TRBJ1-2; size: .; V: TRBV29-1; D: TRBD1; CDR3: CSVEIGTGENYGYTF; DNA: TGCAGCGTTGAAATCGGGACAGGGGAGAACTATGGCTACACCTTC
J: TRBJ1-1; size: .; V: TRBV27; D: .; CDR3: CASSLSSGRLNTEAFF; DNA: TGTGCCAGCAGTTTATCGAGTGGCAGGTTGAACACTGAAGCTTTCTTT
J: TRBJ2-1; size: .; V: TRBV9; D: TRBD2; CDR3: CASSVAGTSGYNEQFF; DNA: TGTGCCAGCAGCGTAGCCGGCACTAGCGGATACAATGAGCAGTTCTTC
J: TRBJ2-6; size: .; V: TRBV28; D: TRBD1; CDR3: CASSPTTGTGANVLTF; DNA: TGTGCCAGCAGTCCCACGACAGGGACTGGGGCCAACGTCCTGACTTTC
J: TRBJ2-1; size: .; V: TRBV15; D: .; CDR3: CATSRAIRNEQFF; DNA: TGTGCCACCAGCAGAGCCATCCGGAATGAGCAGTTCTTC
J: TRBJ2-2; size: .; V: TRBV5-1; D: .; CDR3: CASSLSALPAGELFF; DNA: TGCGCCAGCAGCTTGAGCGCACTCCCCGCCGGGGAGCTGTTTTTT
J: TRBJ2-3; size: .; V: TRBV19; D: .; CDR3: CASSTSTDTQYF; DNA: TGTGCCAGTAGCACTAGCACAGATACGCAGTATTTT
J: TRBJ1-5; size: .; V: TRBV6-4; D: .; CDR3: CARAGRGVGNQPQHF; DNA: TGTGCCAGGGCGGGGAGGGGTGTGGGCAATCAGCCCCAGCATTTT
J: TRBJ2-1; size: once; V: TRBV10-3; D: .; CDR3: CAIRSPVINEQFF; DNA: TGTGCCATCAGAAGCCCGGTGATAAATGAGCAGTTCTTC
J: TRBJ1-2; size: .; V: TRBV5-4; D: .; CDR3: CASKSWNYGYTF; DNA: TGTGCCAGCAAGTCGTGGAACTATGGCTACACCTTC
J: TRBJ1-1; size: .; V: TRBV19; D: .; CDR3: CASSILNGPTEAFF; DNA: TGTGCCAGTAGTATTTTGAATGGTCCCACTGAAGCTTTCTTT
J: TRBJ2-7; size: .; V: TRBV27; D: TRBD2; CDR3: CASSMQTGGPNYEQYF; DNA: TGTGCCAGCAGTATGCAGACGGGAGGGCCTAACTACGAGCAGTACTTC
J: TRBJ2-5; size: .; V: TRBV28; D: .; CDR3: CASSTGPHRMAQYF; DNA: TGTGCCAGCAGCACCGGGCCCCACCGAATGGCCCAGTACTTC
J: TRBJ2-1; size: .; V: TRBV5-1; D: .; CDR3: CASSEGRRAYNEQFF; DNA: TGCGCCAGCAGCGAAGGGCGTCGCGCCTACAATGAGCAGTTCTTC
J: TRBJ2-7; size: .; V: TRBV6-6; D: .; CDR3: CASRRETGFVTHEQYF; DNA: TGTGCCAGCAGACGGGAGACAGGGTTTGTCACCCACGAGCAGTACTTC
J: TRBJ2-2; size: once; V: TRBV28; D: .; CDR3: CASIRGTGELFF; DNA: TGTGCCAGCATAAGGGGCACCGGGGAGCTGTTTTTT
J: TRBJ2-2; size: .; V: TRBV25-1; D: .; CDR3: CASSDPSAGLAGELFF; DNA: TGTGCCAGCAGTGATCCAAGCGCGGGCCTCGCCGGGGAGCTGTTTTTT
J: TRBJ2-7; size: .; V: TRBV19; D: TRBD2; CDR3: CASSIVAGGYEQYF; DNA: TGTGCCAGTAGTATAGTGGCGGGAGGCTACGAGCAGTACTTC
J: TRBJ1-3; size: .; V: TRBV28; D: .; CDR3: CASSLTVNSGNTIYF; DNA: TGTGCCAGCAGCCTGACAGTCAACTCTGGAAACACCATATATTTT
J: TRBJ2-6; size: .; V: TRBV29-1; D: TRBD1; CDR3: CSVGQGYDSGANVLTF; DNA: TGCAGCGTTGGACAGGGTTATGACTCTGGGGCCAACGTCCTGACTTTC
J: TRBJ1-2; size: .; V: TRBV7-3; D: .; CDR3: CASSGAGQKIYGYTF; DNA: TGTGCCAGCAGCGGGGCGGGGCAGAAAATCTATGGCTACACCTTC
J: TRBJ2-1; size: .; V: TRBV5-4; D: TRBD2; CDR3: CASSLVGGSGNEQFF; DNA: TGTGCCAGCAGCTTGGTTGGCGGGAGTGGTAATGAGCAGTTCTTC
J: TRBJ2-6; size: .; V: TRBV5-8; D: .; CDR3: CASSLTPATGANVLTF; DNA: TGTGCCAGCAGCCTGACTCCAGCAACTGGGGCCAACGTCCTGACTTTC
J: TRBJ2-4; size: .; V: TRBV2; D: TRBD1; CDR3: CASTTGEKNIQYF; DNA: TGTGCCAGCACGACAGGGGAGAAAAACATTCAGTACTTC
J: TRBJ2-1; size: .; V: TRBV5-1; D: .; CDR3: CASSALEPINEQFF; DNA: TGCGCCAGCAGCGCCCTGGAACCAATAAATGAGCAGTTCTTC
J: TRBJ2-7; size: .; V: TRBV28; D: .; CDR3: CASTSSYEQYF; DNA: TGTGCCAGCACTAGCTCCTACGAGCAGTACTTC
J: TRBJ1-2; size: .; V: TRBV6-4; D: .; CDR3: CASITRQGYTF; DNA: TGTGCCAGCATCACAAGGCAGGGCTACACCTTC
J: TRBJ2-5; size: .; V: TRBV4-1; D: TRBD2; CDR3: CASSRKEGASGRVETQYF; DNA: TGCGCCAGCAGCCGTAAAGAGGGAGCCAGCGGGAGGGTAGAGACCCAGTACTTC
J: TRBJ2-1; size: .; V: TRBV11-2; D: .; CDR3: CASSFWRGENEQFF; DNA: TGTGCCAGCAGCTTCTGGCGGGGCGAAAATGAGCAGTTCTTC
J: TRBJ2-7; size: .; V: TRBV5-4; D: .; CDR3: CASSYSLLGGSYEQYF; DNA: TGTGCCAGCAGCTACTCCCTTTTAGGCGGCTCCTACGAGCAGTACTTC
J: TRBJ2-7; size: few; V: TRBV5-1; D: .; CDR3: CASSLDSYGTYEQYF; DNA: TGCGCCAGCAGCTTGGACAGTTACGGTACCTACGAGCAGTACTTC
J: TRBJ2-7; size: .; V: TRBV30; D: .; CDR3: CAWSVQEPYEQYF; DNA: TGTGCCTGGAGTGTACAAGAGCCCTACGAGCAGTACTTC
J: TRBJ1-3; size: few; V: TRBV14; D: .; CDR3: CASSPTNSGNTIYF; DNA: TGTGCCAGCAGCCCAACGAACTCTGGAAACACCATATATTTT
J: TRBJ2-7; size: .; V: TRBV18; D: TRBD1; CDR3: CASSQLSGTGPSYEQYF; DNA: TGTGCCAGCTCACAACTTTCCGGGACAGGGCCTTCCTACGAGCAGTACTTC
J: TRBJ2-2; size: once; V: TRBV7-8; D: .; CDR3: CASSRLRVGSDTGELFF; DNA: TGTGCCAGCAGCCGGCTTCGCGTCGGGAGTGATACCGGGGAGCTGTTTTTT
J: TRBJ2-7; size: .; V: TRBV7-2; D: TRBD2; CDR3: CASSHPTSGTKTYEQYF; DNA: TGTGCCAGCAGCCACCCGACTAGCGGGACTAAGACCTACGAGCAGTACTTC
J: TRBJ2-7; size: .; V: TRBV28; D: TRBD1; CDR3: CASSSGTGRVGPGEQYF; DNA: TGTGCCAGCAGTTCCGGGACAGGGCGAGTGGGTCCAGGCGAGCAGTACTTC
J: TRBJ2-7; size: .; V: TRBV18; D: TRBD1; CDR3: CASSRPGQGPLGEQYF; DNA: TGTGCCAGCTCACGTCCGGGACAGGGGCCCCTCGGCGAGCAGTACTTC
J: TRBJ2-2; size: .; V: TRBV7-9; D: .; CDR3: CASSRLTGELFF; DNA: TGTGCCAGCAGCCGATTGACCGGGGAGCTGTTTTTT
J: TRBJ2-7; size: .; V: TRBV19; D: .; CDR3: CASRRGNEQYF; DNA: TGTGCCAGTCGCAGGGGTAACGAGCAGTACTTC
J: TRBJ1-1; size: .; V: TRBV27; D: TRBD1; CDR3: CASTRDRRTTEAFF; DNA: TGTGCCAGCACCCGGGACAGGAGAACAACTGAAGCTTTCTTT
J: TRBJ2-1; size: once; V: TRBV7-3; D: .; CDR3: CASSLRRINEQFF; DNA: TGTGCCAGCAGCTTACGGCGGATCAATGAGCAGTTCTTC
J: TRBJ2-7; size: .; V: TRBV10-2; D: .; CDR3: CASSPGTQVREQYF; DNA: TGCGCCAGCAGCCCCGGGACACAGGTCCGTGAGCAGTACTTC
J: TRBJ2-4; size: .; V: TRBV5-1; D: TRBD1; CDR3: CASSIQQGVNYIQYF; DNA: TGCGCCAGCAGCATACAACAGGGGGTCAACTACATTCAGTACTTC
J: TRBJ2-6; size: .; V: TRBV30; D: .; CDR3: CAWSDASGANVLTF; DNA: TGTGCCTGGAGTGACGCTTCTGGGGCCAACGTCCTGACTTTC
J: TRBJ1-4; size: .; V: TRBV4-1; D: .; CDR3: CASSLLGGTNEKLFF; DNA: TGCGCCAGCAGCCTGTTAGGTGGGACTAATGAAAAACTGTTTTTT
J: TRBJ2-1; size: .; V: TRBV30; D: .; CDR3: CAWSVWSGLNEQFF; DNA: TGTGCCTGGAGTGTATGGAGCGGGCTCAATGAGCAGTTCTTC
J: TRBJ2-2; size: .; V: TRBV6-1; D: .; CDR3: CASSEWAGRTGELFF; DNA: TGTGCCAGCAGTGAATGGGCGGGGAGGACCGGGGAGCTGTTTTTT
J: TRBJ2-3; size: .; V: TRBV10-1; D: .; CDR3: CASSVDSTDTQYF; DNA: TGCGCCAGCAGTGTGGACAGCACAGATACGCAGTATTTT
J: TRBJ2-7; size: .; V: TRBV7-6; D: .; CDR3: CASSLGGLPPYEQYF; DNA: TGTGCCAGCAGCTTAGGAGGACTTCCCCCCTACGAGCAGTACTTC
J: TRBJ1-5; size: .; V: TRBV10-3; D: .; CDR3: CAISEGGGDQPQHF; DNA: TGTGCCATCAGTGAGGGTGGGGGCGACCAGCCCCAGCATTTT
J: TRBJ2-7; size: .; V: TRBV2; D: TRBD2; CDR3: CASRDRTSGRGNEQYF; DNA: TGTGCCAGCAGAGATCGGACTAGCGGGAGAGGTAACGAGCAGTACTTC
J: TRBJ1-2; size: .; V: TRBV11-2; D: .; CDR3: CASSYSLYGYTF; DNA: TGTGCCAGCAGCTACTCCCTCTATGGCTACACCTTC
J: TRBJ1-1; size: .; V: TRBV25-1; D: TRBD1; CDR3: CASSASTGMATEAFF; DNA: TGTGCCAGCAGTGCGTCGACAGGGATGGCCACTGAAGCTTTCTTT